Listed below are T cell receptor beta chains from one sample, sequenced in a study of cytomegalovirus exposure and HLA in healthy donors. Produced via immunoSEQ multiplex PCR; TCRdb's table is partial and in-frame only. Among approximately 280,000 clones, just over 85% were seen once, and the ten largest hold 3.5% to 4%. Source material: PBMCs. These receptors were obtained from a man aged 35 to 55 in good health and CMV-seropositive. Each CDR3 is given with its conserved first and last residue. The D gene is left open where the match is weak.

J gene: TRBJ2-2
D gene: .
V gene: TRBV6-5
CDR3 protein: CASYRTANTGELFF

J gene: TRBJ2-7
D gene: .
V gene: TRBV15
CDR3 protein: CATSREEGLAPGEQYF

J gene: TRBJ1-5
D gene: .
V gene: TRBV7-9
CDR3 protein: CASSLVRGNSNQPQHF

J gene: TRBJ1-1
D gene: .
V gene: TRBV19
CDR3 protein: CASSINSNTEAFF

J gene: TRBJ2-7
D gene: .
V gene: TRBV2
CDR3 protein: CASSEGRVESYEQYF

J gene: TRBJ2-7
D gene: TRBD2
V gene: TRBV2
CDR3 protein: CASNPGSGLYERYF

J gene: TRBJ2-3
D gene: .
V gene: TRBV7-9
CDR3 protein: CASSLSPIRTDTQYF

J gene: TRBJ1-5
D gene: TRBD1
V gene: TRBV6-5
CDR3 protein: CASSYPGQVSNQPQHF

J gene: TRBJ2-2
D gene: TRBD1
V gene: TRBV13
CDR3 protein: CASSGGDRSNTGELFF

J gene: .
D gene: .
V gene: TRBV5-1
CDR3 protein: CASSQGLYEQYF

J gene: TRBJ2-7
D gene: TRBD1
V gene: TRBV28
CDR3 protein: CASNLRTGTYEQYF

J gene: TRBJ2-5
D gene: TRBD1
V gene: TRBV5-8
CDR3 protein: CASSPRDRELQETQYF

J gene: TRBJ1-6
D gene: .
V gene: TRBV5-1
CDR3 protein: CASSRGSDNSPLHF

J gene: TRBJ1-5
D gene: .
V gene: TRBV15
CDR3 protein: CATSRDYGFNQPQHF

J gene: TRBJ1-4
D gene: .
V gene: TRBV6-6
CDR3 protein: CASSSDSGIPGAELFF